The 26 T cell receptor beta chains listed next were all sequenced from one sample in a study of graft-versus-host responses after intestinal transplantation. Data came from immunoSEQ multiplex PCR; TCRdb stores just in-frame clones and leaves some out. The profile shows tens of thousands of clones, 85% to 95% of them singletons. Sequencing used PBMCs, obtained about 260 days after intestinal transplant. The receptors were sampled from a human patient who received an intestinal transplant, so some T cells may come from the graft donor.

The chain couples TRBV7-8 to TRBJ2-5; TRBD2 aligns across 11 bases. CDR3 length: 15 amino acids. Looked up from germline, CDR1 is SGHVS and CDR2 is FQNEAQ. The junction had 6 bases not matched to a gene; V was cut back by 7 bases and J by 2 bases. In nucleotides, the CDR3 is TGTGCCAGCATAACTAGCGGGAGAAGACAAGAGACCCAGTACTTC. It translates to CASITSGRRQETQYF.

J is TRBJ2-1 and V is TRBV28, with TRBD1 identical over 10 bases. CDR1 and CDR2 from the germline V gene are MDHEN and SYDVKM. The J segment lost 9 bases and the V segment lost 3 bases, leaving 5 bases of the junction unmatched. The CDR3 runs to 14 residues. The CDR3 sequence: CASSLTGQGIEQFF. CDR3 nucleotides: TGTGCCAGCAGTTTGACGGGACAGGGGATTGAGCAGTTCTTC.

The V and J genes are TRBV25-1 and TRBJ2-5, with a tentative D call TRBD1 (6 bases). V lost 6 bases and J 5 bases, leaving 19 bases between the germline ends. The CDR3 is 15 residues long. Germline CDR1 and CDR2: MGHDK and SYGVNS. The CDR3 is CASSRDTLIEETQYF. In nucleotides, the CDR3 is TGTGCCAGCAGCCGGGACACCCTGATCGAGGAGACCCAGTACTTC. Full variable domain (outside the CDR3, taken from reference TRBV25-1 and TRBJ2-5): EADIYQTPRYLVIGTGKKITLECSQTMGHDKMYWYQQDPGMELHLIHYSYGVNSTEKGDLSSESTVSRIRTEHFPLTLESARPSHTSQYLCASSRDTLIEETQYFGPGTRLLVL.

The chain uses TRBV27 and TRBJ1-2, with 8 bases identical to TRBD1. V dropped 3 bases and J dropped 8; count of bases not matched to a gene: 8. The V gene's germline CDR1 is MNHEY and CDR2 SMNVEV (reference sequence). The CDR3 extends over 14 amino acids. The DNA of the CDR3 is TGTGCCAGCAGTTTTCGCCAGGGGGCGCGAGGCTACACCTTC. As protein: CASSFRQGARGYTF.

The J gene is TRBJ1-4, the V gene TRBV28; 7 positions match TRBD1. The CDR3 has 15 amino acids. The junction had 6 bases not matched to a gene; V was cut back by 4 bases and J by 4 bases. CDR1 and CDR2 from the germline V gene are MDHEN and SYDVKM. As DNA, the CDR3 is TGTGCCAGCAGTTCTACAGGGGAGGGTAATGAAAAACTGTTTTTT. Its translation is CASSSTGEGNEKLFF.

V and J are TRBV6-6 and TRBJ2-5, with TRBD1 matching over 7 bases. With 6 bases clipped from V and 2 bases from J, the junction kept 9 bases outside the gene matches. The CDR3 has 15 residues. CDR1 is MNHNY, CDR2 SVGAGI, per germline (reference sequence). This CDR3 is CASSLTGTAQETQYF. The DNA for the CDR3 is TGTGCCAGCAGCCTGACCGGGACAGCTCAAGAGACCCAGTACTTC.

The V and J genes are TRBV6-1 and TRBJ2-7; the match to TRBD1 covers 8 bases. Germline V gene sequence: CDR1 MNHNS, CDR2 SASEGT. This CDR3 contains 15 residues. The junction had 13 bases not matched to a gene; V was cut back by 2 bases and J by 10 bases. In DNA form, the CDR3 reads TGTGCCAGCAGTGAAACGTCGGGACAGGCTCTTTTTCAGTACTTC. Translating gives CASSETSGQALFQYF.

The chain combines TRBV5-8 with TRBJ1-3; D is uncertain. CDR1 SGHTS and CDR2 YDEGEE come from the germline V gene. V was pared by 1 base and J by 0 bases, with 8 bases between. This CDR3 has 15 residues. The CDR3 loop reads CASSLYGISGNTIYF. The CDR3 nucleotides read TGTGCCAGCAGCTTGTACGGAATCTCTGGAAACACCATATATTTT.

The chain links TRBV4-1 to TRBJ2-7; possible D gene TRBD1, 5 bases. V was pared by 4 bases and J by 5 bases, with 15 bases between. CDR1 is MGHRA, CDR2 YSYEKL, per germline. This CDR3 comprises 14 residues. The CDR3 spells CASSPWGRADEQYF. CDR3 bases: TGCGCCAGCAGCCCCTGGGGCAGGGCCGACGAGCAGTACTTC.

The CDR3 loop reads CSVAEVRLTGAGEAFF. DNA for the CDR3: TGCAGCGTTGCGGAAGTGCGACTTACAGGGGCGGGTGAAGCTTTCTTT. J is TRBJ1-1 and V is TRBV29-1; 7 bases line up with TRBD1. The CDR3 loop spans 16 amino acids. Trimming took 4 bases from V and 7 from J; bases not matched to a gene: 18. Germline V gene lookup returns CDR1 SQVTM and CDR2 ANQGSEA.

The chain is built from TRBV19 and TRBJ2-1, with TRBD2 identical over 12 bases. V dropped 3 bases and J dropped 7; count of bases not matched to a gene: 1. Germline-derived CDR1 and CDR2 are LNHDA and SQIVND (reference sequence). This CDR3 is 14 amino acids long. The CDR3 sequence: CASSMTSGSNEQFF. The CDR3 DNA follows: TGTGCCAGTAGTATGACTAGCGGGAGTAATGAGCAGTTCTTC.

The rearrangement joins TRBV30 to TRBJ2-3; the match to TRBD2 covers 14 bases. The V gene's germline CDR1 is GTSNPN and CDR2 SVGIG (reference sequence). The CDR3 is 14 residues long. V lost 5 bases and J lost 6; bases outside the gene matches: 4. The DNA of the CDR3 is TGTGCCTGGGAGACTAGCGGGAGGGGGGATACGCAGTATTTT. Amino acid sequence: CAWETSGRGDTQYF.

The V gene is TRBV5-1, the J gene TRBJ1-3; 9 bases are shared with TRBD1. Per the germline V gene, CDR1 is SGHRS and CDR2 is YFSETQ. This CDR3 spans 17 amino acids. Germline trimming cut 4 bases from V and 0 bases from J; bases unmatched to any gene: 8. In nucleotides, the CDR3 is TGCGCCAGCAGCCTTGGACAGGGGTCGCGCTCTGGAAACACCATATATTTT. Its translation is CASSLGQGSRSGNTIYF.

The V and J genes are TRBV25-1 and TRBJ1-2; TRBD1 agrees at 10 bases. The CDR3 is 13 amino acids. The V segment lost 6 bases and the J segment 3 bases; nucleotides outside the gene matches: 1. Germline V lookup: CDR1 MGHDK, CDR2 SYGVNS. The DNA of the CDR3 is TGTGCCAGCAGGGACAGGGGGGACTATGGCTACACCTTC. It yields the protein CASRDRGDYGYTF.

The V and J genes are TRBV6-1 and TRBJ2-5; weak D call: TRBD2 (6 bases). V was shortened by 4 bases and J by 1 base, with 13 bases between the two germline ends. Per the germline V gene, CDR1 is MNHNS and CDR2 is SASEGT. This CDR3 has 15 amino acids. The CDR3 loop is CASSGAGRSQETQYF. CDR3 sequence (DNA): TGTGCCAGCAGTGGCGCGGGACGTAGCCAAGAGACCCAGTACTTC.

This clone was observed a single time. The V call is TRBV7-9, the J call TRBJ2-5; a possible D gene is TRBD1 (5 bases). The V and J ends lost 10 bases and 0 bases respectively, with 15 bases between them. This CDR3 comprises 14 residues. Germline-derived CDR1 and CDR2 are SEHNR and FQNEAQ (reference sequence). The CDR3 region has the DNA TGTGCCACCCATACAGAACAGGACCAAGAGACCCAGTACTTC. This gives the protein CATHTEQDQETQYF.

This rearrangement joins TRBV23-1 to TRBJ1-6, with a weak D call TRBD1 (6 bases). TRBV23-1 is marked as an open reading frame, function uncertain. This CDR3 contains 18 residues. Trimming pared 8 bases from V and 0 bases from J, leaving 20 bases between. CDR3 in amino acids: CASDFIQGRNSYNSPLHF. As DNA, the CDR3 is TGCGCCAGCGACTTCATTCAGGGGCGAAACTCCTATAATTCACCCCTCCACTTT.

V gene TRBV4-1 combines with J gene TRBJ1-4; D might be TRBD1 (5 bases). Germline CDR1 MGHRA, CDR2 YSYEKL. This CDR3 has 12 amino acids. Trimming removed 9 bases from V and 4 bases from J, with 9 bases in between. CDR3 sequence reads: CASGDGNEKLFF. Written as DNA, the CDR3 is TGCGCCAGTGGGGACGGTAATGAAAAACTGTTTTTT.

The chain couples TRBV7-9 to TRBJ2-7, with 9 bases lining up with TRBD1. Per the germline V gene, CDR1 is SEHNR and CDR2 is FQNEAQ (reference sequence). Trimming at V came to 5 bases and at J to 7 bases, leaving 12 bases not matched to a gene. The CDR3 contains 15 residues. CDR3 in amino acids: CASSNRDRALWEQYF. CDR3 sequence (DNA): TGTGCCAGCAGCAACCGGGACAGGGCCCTTTGGGAGCAGTACTTC.

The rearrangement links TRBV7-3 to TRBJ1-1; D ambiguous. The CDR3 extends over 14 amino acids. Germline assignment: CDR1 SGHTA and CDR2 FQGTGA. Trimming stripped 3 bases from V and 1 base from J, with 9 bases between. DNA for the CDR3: TGTGCCAGCAGCTTTTGTCACAGGAACACTGAAGCTTTCTTT. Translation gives CASSFCHRNTEAFF.

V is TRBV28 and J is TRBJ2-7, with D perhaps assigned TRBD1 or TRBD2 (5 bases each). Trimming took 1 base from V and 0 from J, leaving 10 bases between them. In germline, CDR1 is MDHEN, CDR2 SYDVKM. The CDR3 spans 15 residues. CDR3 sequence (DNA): TGTGCCAGCAGTTTATTCTCAGGGAGCTCCTACGAGCAGTACTTC. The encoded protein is CASSLFSGSSYEQYF.

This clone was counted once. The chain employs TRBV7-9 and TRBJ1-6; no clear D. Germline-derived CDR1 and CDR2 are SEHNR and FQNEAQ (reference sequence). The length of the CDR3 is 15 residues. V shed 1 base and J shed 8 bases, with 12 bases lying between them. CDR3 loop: CASSLVAQRDSPLHF. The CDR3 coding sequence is TGTGCCAGCAGCTTAGTCGCCCAGCGGGATTCACCCCTCCACTTT.

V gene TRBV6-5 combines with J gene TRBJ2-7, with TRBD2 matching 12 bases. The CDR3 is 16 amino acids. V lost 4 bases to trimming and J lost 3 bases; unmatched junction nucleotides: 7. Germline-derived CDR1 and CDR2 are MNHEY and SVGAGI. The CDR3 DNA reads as TGTGCCAGCAGTTCCGCGACTAGCGGGAGTCACTACGAGCAGTACTTC. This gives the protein CASSSATSGSHYEQYF.

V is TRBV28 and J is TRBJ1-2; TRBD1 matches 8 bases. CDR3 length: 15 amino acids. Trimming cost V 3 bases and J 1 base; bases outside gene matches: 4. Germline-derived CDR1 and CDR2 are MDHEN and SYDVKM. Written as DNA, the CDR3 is TGTGCCAGCAGTTTGGGACAGGCGAATAACTATGGCTACACCTTC. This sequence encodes CASSLGQANNYGYTF.

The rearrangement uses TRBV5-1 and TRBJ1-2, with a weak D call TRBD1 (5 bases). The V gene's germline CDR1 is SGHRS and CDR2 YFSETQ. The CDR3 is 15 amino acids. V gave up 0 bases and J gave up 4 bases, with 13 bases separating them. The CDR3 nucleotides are TGCGCCAGCAGCTTGGGCAGACGACAGTTCTATGGCTACACCTTC. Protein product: CASSLGRRQFYGYTF.

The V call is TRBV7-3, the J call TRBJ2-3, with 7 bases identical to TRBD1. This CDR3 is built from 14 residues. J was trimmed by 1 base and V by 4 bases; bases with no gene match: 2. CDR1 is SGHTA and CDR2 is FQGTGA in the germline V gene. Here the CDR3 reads CASSYGQGTDTQYF. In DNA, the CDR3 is TGTGCCAGCAGCTATGGACAGGGCACAGATACGCAGTATTTT.